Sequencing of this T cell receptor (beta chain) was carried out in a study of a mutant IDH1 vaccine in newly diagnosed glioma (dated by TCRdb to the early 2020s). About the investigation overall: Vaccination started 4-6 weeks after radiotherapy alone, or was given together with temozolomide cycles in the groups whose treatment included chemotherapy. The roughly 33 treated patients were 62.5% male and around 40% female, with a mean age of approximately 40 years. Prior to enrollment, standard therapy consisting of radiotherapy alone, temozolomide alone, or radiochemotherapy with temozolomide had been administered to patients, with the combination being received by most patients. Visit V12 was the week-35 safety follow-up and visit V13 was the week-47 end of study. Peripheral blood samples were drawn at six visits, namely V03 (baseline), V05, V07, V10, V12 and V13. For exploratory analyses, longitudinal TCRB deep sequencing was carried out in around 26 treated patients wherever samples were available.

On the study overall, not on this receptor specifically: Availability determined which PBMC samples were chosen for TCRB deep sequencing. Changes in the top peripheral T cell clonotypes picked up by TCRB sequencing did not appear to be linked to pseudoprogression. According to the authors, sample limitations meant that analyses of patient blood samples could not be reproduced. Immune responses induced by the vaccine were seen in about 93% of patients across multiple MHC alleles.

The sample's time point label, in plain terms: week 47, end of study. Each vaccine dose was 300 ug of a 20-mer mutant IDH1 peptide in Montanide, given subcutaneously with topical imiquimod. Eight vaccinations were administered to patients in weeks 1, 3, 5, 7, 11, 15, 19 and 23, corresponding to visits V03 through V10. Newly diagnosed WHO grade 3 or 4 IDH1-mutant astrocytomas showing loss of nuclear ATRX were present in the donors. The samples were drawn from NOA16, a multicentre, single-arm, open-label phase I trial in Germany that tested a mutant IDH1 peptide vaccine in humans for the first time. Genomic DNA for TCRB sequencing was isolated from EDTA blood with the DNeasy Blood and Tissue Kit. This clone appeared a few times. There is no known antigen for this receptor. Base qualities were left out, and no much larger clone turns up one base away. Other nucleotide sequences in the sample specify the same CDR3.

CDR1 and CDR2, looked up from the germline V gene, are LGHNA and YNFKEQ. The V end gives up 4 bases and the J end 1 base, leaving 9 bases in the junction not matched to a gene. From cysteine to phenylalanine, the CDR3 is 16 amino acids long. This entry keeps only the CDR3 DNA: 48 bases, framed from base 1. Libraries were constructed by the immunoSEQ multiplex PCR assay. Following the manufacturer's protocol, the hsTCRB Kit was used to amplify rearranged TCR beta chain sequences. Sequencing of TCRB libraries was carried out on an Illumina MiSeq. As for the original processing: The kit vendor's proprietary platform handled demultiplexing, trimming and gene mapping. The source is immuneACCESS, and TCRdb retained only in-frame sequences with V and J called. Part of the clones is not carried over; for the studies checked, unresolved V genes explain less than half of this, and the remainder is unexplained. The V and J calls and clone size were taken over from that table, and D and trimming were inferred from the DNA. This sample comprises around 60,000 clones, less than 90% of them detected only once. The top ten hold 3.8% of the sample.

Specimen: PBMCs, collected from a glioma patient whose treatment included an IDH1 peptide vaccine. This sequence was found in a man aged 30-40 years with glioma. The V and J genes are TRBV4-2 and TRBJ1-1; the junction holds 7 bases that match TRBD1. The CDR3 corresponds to CASSPVQGQPNTEAFF. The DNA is TGTGCCAGCAGCCCAGTCCAGGGACAGCCGAACACTGAAGCTTTCTTT.